A selection of T cell receptor beta chains follows, all from one sample in a study of cytomegalovirus exposure and HLA in healthy donors. Profiled with immunoSEQ multiplex PCR; TCRdb holds only in-frame clones, not every one. Counted here are 130,000 to 150,000 clones, around 77% occurring once; the ten biggest clones make up about 0.91%. The sequenced sample was PBMCs. The source of these receptors is a man aged 18 to 29 in good health and CMV-seronegative. Both conserved end residues are part of each CDR3. D genes are given only for firm matches.

-,TRBV5-4,CASSRGGVNTEAFF
-,TRBV10-3,CAISESRGYGYTF
-,TRBV4-3,CASSPRGGSYEQYF
TRBD1,TRBV4-2,CASSQVGQGASGYTF
-,TRBV5-5,CASSRSTGRANYGYTF
-,TRBV5-1,CASSLADNNEQFF
-,TRBV7-6,CASSLGGGGSYNEQFF
-,TRBV14,CASSQVRREKLFF
-,TRBV7-9,CSSSSRGGGEETQYF
-,TRBV11-2,CASSLTGFSYEQYF
TRBD1,TRBV15,CATSTGQRNTEAFF
TRBD1,TRBV5-5,CASREGGQGYEQYF
-,TRBV5-1,CASSLVYRSSYNSPLHF
-,TRBV9,CASSVGGLLGYTF
-,TRBV19,CASSRHDPAEQYF
-,TRBV5-6,CASSFGGVSNQPQHF
-,TRBV6-5,CASRYQTGSIEAFF
TRBD1,TRBV7-2,CASSLAGDRGQGGELFF
-,TRBV7-2,CASSGVPGNTIYF
-,TRBV7-9,CASLPWERNSPLHF
TRBD1,TRBV19,CASSTGTGNEQFF
-,TRBV29-1,CSALVGGYGYTF
-,TRBV6-6,CASNAGQYQETQYF
-,TRBV18,CASSKTGEGRNTEAFF
-,TRBV19,CASSIAGGRTEAFF
TRBD1,TRBV4-3,CASSQGTGEGDQPQHF
-,TRBV9,CASSPVGTRVGALHF
-,TRBV2,CASNGESYQPQHF
-,TRBV7-9,CSSSSSYGYTF
-,TRBV2,CASSGDGGNGYTF
TRBD1,TRBV27,CASSSTGVYEQYF
TRBD2,TRBV5-4,CASSYRDYTDTQYF
-,TRBV4-2,CASSLAGQLNTEAFF
-,TRBV5-1,CASSSNTEPGELFF
TRBD1,TRBV6-1,CASSVFPTGGEYEQYF
-,TRBV6-5,CASSIQGFSYNEQFF
-,TRBV15,CATSRGGDLYEQYF
-,TRBV27,CASSLQGHCEQYF
TRBD1,TRBV7-9,CASSGQGRSYGYTF
TRBD2,TRBV13,CASSPTGGAFYEQYF
-,TRBV18,CASSQGRPSGNTIYF
-,TRBV9,CASSVDPSGLRSGANVLTF
-,TRBV6-5,CASSPPGVASPLHF
TRBD1,TRBV4-3,CASSLNAIGQAKSPLHF
-,TRBV9,CASSAGDGRGEQYF
-,TRBV7-9,CASSYQDQPQHF
TRBD1,TRBV5-1,CASSLEGTGGSYEQYF
-,TRBV10-3,CAISESRVGIEGQYF
-,TRBV5-5,CASSLYLQAYEQYF
TRBD1,TRBV6-1,CASSRTGLNTGELFF
-,TRBV11-2,CASSLDPGNQPQHF
TRBD2,TRBV2,CASSENPWGIAGTTDTQYF
-,TRBV7-9,CAIEKIVETQYF
TRBD2,TRBV29-1,CSARERGSTDTQYF
TRBD1,TRBV2,CASRGQGLVATNEKLFF
TRBD1,TRBV10-3,CAISGGQGQASGNTIYF
TRBD1,TRBV27,CASSLLGQGAVSEQYF
TRBD1,TRBV19,CASSIRGLGNYGYTF
TRBD2,TRBV4-2,CASSQGGGYEQYF